This TCR beta chain appears in the sequencing data of a study of CD8 T cells in ankylosing spondylitis. TCRdb ran MiXCR on the 5' RACE reads and lists one entry per CDR3 protein. The sample carries 150,000 to 250,000 distinct CDR3 sequences, about 13% recorded once. Many counts were recorded for this clonotype. V lost 7 bases, J lost 0 bases, and 17 bases lay in between. Germline V CDR1 and CDR2: MNHEY, SMNVEV (reference sequence). The CDR3 is made up of 16 amino acids. This rearrangement joins TRBV27 to TRBJ2-3; possibly TRBD1 for D (6 bases). The origin of this receptor is a male donor with ankylosing spondylitis or in good health (not recorded which). Sequenced input: blood, either unsorted or a sorted T cell fraction (not recorded which). The CDR3: CASTRTGTYSTDTQYF. CDR3 sequence (DNA): TGTGCCAGCACTCGAACCGGGACATACAGCACAGATACGCAGTATTTT.